This T cell receptor (beta chain) was sequenced for a study of T-cell memory formation after mild COVID-19 (dated by TCRdb to the early 2020s). General notes on the study: TCR sequence clusters from the two donors were found to be largely donor specific. Two young, previously healthy adult volunteers made up the cohort, one male and one female. Longitudinal TCRalpha and TCRbeta repertoire sequencing tracked T-cell clones expanding and contracting after mild COVID-19 in two donors. Overall results and qualifications from the work: Clones that contracted from day 15 to 85 showed balanced CD4/CD8 phenotypes, whereas a second wave of clones that expanded from day 15 to 37 leaned towards CD4+. SARS-CoV-2 specificity was not confirmed for the second-wave clones peaking on day 37. Some responding clones were detected in pre-infection memory, which suggested that pre-existing cross-reactive memory T cells had joined the SARS-CoV-2 response. Only a couple of mild cases were covered by the study, and larger cohorts that include severe cases with pre-infection samples were considered necessary. Contracting CD4+ clones were found mainly in CM and EM memory subsets, while CD8+ clones were enriched in EMRA.

This clonotype has more than one count but fewer than ten. Its antigen is still unknown. No quality values exist for individual bases; no much larger clone is one base distant. Sequencer: Illumina NovaSeq 6000. TCRalpha and TCRbeta cDNA libraries were built by 5'RACE with constant-segment primers, adding sample barcodes and unique molecular identifiers. RNA was extracted from every sample with Trizol reagent. Libraries were amplified in two PCR steps, with a second sample barcode and Illumina TruSeq adapters added in the second step. Sequencing of libraries was performed on an Illumina NovaSeq with 2 x 150 bp paired-end reads. Concerning the study's data processing: Demultiplexing of reads and collapsing into UMI-guided consensus sequences were performed with migec v1.2.7. Using mixcr v2.1.11, UMI consensuses were aligned to TRA and TRB V and J templates and then assembled into clonotypes. Expanded or contracted clonotypes were those called significant by both edgeR and NoisET, with noise models trained on biological replicates. edgeR calls used a false discovery rate-adjusted p below 0.01 and a log2 fold-change threshold of 1. As an exploratory analysis of dynamics, PCA with hierarchical clustering was applied to max-normalized trajectories of the 1000 most abundant clonotypes. Separately sequenced CD4+ and CD8+ repertoires were used to assign a CD4 or CD8 phenotype to each responding clone. The public reads were run again by TCRdb, first through fastp at Q25 and then through MiXCR, and only productive beta chains were kept. Entries are consolidated by CDR3 protein sequence, retaining the most common genes and DNA. These V and J calls rely on TCRdb rather than the paper's analysis. The sample table shows about 600,000 distinct CDR3 sequences, and 20% to 25% are seen once. The ten most abundant clones make up roughly 8.3% of the sample.

PBMCs were isolated by Ficoll-Paque density gradient centrifugation. Relative to germline, V is missing 0 bases and J is missing 2 bases, with 2 bases of the junction outside any gene match. As encoded in the germline V gene (reference sequence), CDR1 is SGHNT while CDR2 is YYREEE. Taken from cysteine to phenylalanine, the CDR3 has 15 residues. The entry retains the CDR3 DNA only, 45 bases that are in frame from base 1. In this chain, TRBV5-4 is recombined with TRBJ2-3, and TRBD1 aligns with 8 junction nucleotides. This receptor was taken from an adult woman who had mild COVID-19 (a few samples of this study predate the infection). The sample titles of this study are shuffled in the database, so cell type and time point are left out; the donor was told from shared clones. The sample was PBMCs or a T cell subset sorted from them (not recorded which). The CDR3 protein is CASSLGTGPTDTQYF. The DNA sequence is given as TGTGCCAGCAGCTTGGGGACAGGGCCCACAGATACGCAGTATTTT.